The 29 T cell receptor beta chains presented below share a single source sample, sequenced in a study of T cells after yellow fever vaccination. Via MiXCR, TCRdb re-called the 5' RACE reads, giving one row per CDR3 protein. The sample has fewer than 450,000 distinct CDR3 sequences, approximately 8% seen once. The source material was PBMCs, sampled approximately 47 days after the first yellow fever vaccination. These receptors were taken from a man in his late teens or twenties who received the YFV17D yellow fever vaccine.

The chain uses TRBV5-1 and TRBJ2-1; possibly TRBD2 for D (6 bases). V shed 4 bases and J shed 10 bases, with 15 bases lying between them. The CDR3 runs 13 residues. CDR1 SGHRS and CDR2 YFSETQ come from the germline V gene. Here the CDR3 DNA reads TGCGCCAGCAGCCCCCGGGACTTCTGGGAGCAGTTCTTC. This sequence encodes CASSPRDFWEQFF. The complete variable domain, with remaining parts taken from reference TRBV5-1 and TRBJ2-1, reads KAGVTQTPRYLIKTRGQQVTLSCSPISGHRSVSWYQQTPGQGLQFLFEYFSETQRNKGNFPGRFSGRQFSNSRSEMNVSTLELGDSALYLCASSPRDFWEQFFGPGTRLTVL.

This clonotype was seen many times. The CDR3 is CASITQRGSSYNEQFF. In DNA form, the CDR3 reads TGTGCCAGCATCACACAGCGGGGAAGCTCCTACAATGAGCAGTTCTTC. The J gene is TRBJ2-1, the V gene TRBV7-9; 7 bases line up with TRBD2. J gave up 0 bases and V 7 bases, and 9 bases lay outside the gene matches. CDR1 SEHNR and CDR2 FQNEAQ come from the germline V gene (reference sequence). The CDR3 is 16 residues long.

The V gene is TRBV19, the J gene TRBJ1-1; D unresolved. The CDR3 contains 17 residues. V was shortened by 4 bases and J by 1 base, with 19 bases between the two germline ends. Germline V gene data show CDR1 as LNHDA and CDR2 as SQIVND (reference sequence). CDR3 nucleotides: TGTGCCAGTAGTACCCCATCCTCCGGGAGCAGGAACACTGAAGCTTTCTTT. Its protein product is CASSTPSSGSRNTEAFF.

This clonotype has at least ten counts. The DNA for the CDR3 is TGTGCCAGCAGCCGACAGGGGCACTATGGCTACACCTTC. Its protein is CASSRQGHYGYTF. The gene calls are TRBV7-2 and TRBJ1-2; 8 positions match TRBD1. The CDR3 length is 13 residues. CDR1 SGHTA and CDR2 FQGNSA come from the germline V gene. V gave up 5 bases and J gave up 3 bases; unmatched junction bases: 2.

The chain joins TRBV7-9 to TRBJ1-5; D is unresolved. The CDR3 is made up of 15 amino acids. Trimming took off 1 base at V and 7 bases at J, with 14 bases between the two ends. The germline V gene has CDR1 SEHNR and CDR2 FQNEAQ (reference sequence). Here the CDR3 reads CASSLGSGLSQPQHF. The CDR3 DNA sequence: TGTGCCAGCAGCTTAGGTTCAGGCCTATCCCAGCCCCAGCATTTT.

This clonotype occurred a few times. V usage is TRBV7-7 and J usage is TRBJ1-3, with TRBD1 identical over 8 bases. The CDR3 runs 15 residues. Per the germline V gene, CDR1 is SSHAT and CDR2 is FNYEAQ (reference sequence). Germline trimming cut 5 bases from V and 2 bases from J; bases unmatched to any gene: 5. The CDR3 loop reads CASSQGTGAGNTIYF. CDR3 sequence (DNA): TGTGCCAGCAGCCAAGGGACAGGCGCTGGAAACACCATATATTTT.

To note about this clonotype: A single base separates this from a much larger clone, so it may be a read error. This chain joins TRBV24-1 and TRBJ2-7; no clear D. This CDR3 region has 15 residues. Germline loops: CDR1 KGHDR, CDR2 SFDVKD. The CDR3 spells CATSDLQVQPYEQCV. The CDR3 DNA reads TGTGCCACCAGTGATTTGCAAGTTCAGCCCTACGAGCAGTGCGTC.

This clonotype was seen a few times. The chain combines TRBV19 with TRBJ2-2, with TRBD2 as a possible D gene (6 bases). V was pared by 7 bases and J by 0 bases, with 15 bases between. The CDR3 totals 16 residues. CDR1 and CDR2 from the germline V gene are LNHDA and SQIVND (reference sequence). The CDR3 sequence is CASTPFLAANTGELFF. DNA for the CDR3: TGTGCCAGTACCCCCTTTTTAGCGGCGAACACCGGGGAGCTGTTTTTT.

The J gene is TRBJ2-3, the V gene TRBV7-9, with a tentative D call TRBD1 (6 bases). V was pared by 4 bases and J by 6 bases, with 11 bases between. From germline, CDR1 is SEHNR and CDR2 FQNEAQ (reference sequence). The CDR3 length is 13 residues. As DNA, the CDR3 is TGTGCCAGCAGCTCCTGGGGGCCCGATACGCAGTATTTT. Translating it yields CASSSWGPDTQYF.

The chain uses TRBV4-1 and TRBJ1-2, with a possible D match to TRBD1 (5 bases). Germline V CDR1 and CDR2: MGHRA, YSYEKL. CDR3 size: 15 residues. Trimming removed 4 bases at V and 8 bases at J, with 20 bases between. CDR3 amino acids: CASSLGGGRPPGYTF. The CDR3 DNA sequence: TGCGCCAGCAGCCTCGGGGGGGGACGACCCCCGGGCTACACCTTC.

The chain links TRBV6-1 to TRBJ2-7; 12 bases are a match to TRBD2. J was trimmed by 4 bases and V by 5 bases; bases with no gene match: 18. The CDR3 has 19 amino acids. Germline CDR1 and CDR2: MNHNS and SASEGT. CDR3 sequence (DNA): TGTGCCAGCAGTACATTACTAGCGGGGGGATACCCTCCAGGATACGAGCAGTACTTC. It yields the protein CASSTLLAGGYPPGYEQYF.

This clonotype was recorded a few times. The rearrangement uses TRBV15 and TRBJ1-6; D is unresolved. The V gene lost 0 bases and the J gene lost 10 bases, with 16 bases spanning the gap. The CDR3 sequence is 16 residues long. CDR1 is LNHNV and CDR2 is YYDKDF in the germline V gene (reference sequence). This CDR3 reads CATSRDRAAMFSPLHF. CDR3 bases: TGTGCCACCAGCAGAGATCGGGCAGCCATGTTCTCACCCCTCCACTTT.

This clonotype was seen more than once but under ten times. CDR3 in amino acids: CASSAPGQGAGEAFF. The DNA for the CDR3 is TGTGCCAGCAGTGCCCCGGGACAGGGGGCCGGTGAAGCTTTCTTT. V and J are TRBV6-2 or TRBV6-3 and TRBJ1-1; 12 bases align to TRBD1. The CDR3 contains 15 residues. After removal of 5 bases from V and 7 bases from J, the junction contained 8 bases not matched to a gene. Per germline, CDR1 MNHEY and CDR2 SVGEGT.

This clonotype has only a few counts. The genes are TRBV4-2 and TRBJ2-1; a weak D match, TRBD2 (5 bases). V lost 0 bases and J 0 bases, leaving 12 bases between the germline ends. Germline V gene sequence: CDR1 LGHNA, CDR2 YNFKEQ. This CDR3 region has 17 residues. This CDR3 is CASSQERRGGSYNEQFF. The CDR3 nucleotides read TGTGCCAGCAGCCAAGAAAGACGGGGTGGCTCCTACAATGAGCAGTTCTTC.

This clonotype was counted many times. The V call is TRBV4-3, the J call TRBJ2-3; 8 bases align to TRBD1. V was pared by 1 base and J by 5 bases, with 8 bases of the junction left unmatched. The CDR3 is 16 residues long. CDR1 and CDR2 from the germline V gene are LGHNA and YSLEER. The CDR3 loop is CASSQGARGRGDTQYF. The CDR3 DNA sequence: TGCGCCAGCAGCCAAGGAGCCAGGGGGCGTGGAGATACGCAGTATTTT.

This clonotype appeared a few times. This sequence joins TRBV7-3 and TRBJ2-6, with D perhaps TRBD1 or TRBD2 (5 bases each). The V and J ends lost 5 bases and 0 bases respectively, with 11 bases between them. Germline loops: CDR1 SGHTA, CDR2 FQGTGA. The CDR3 runs 16 residues. The CDR3 protein is CASSRDGYSGANVLTF. The CDR3 nucleotides read TGTGCCAGCAGCCGGGACGGCTACTCTGGGGCCAACGTCCTGACTTTC.

The V call is TRBV10-3, the J call TRBJ2-7; no clear D gene. V dropped 0 bases and J dropped 7 bases, with 7 bases sitting between them. CDR3 length: 12 residues. Germline loops: CDR1 ENHRY, CDR2 SYGVKD. DNA for the CDR3: TGTGCCATCAGTGAGTCGGCCGAGGAGCAGTACTTC. It translates to CAISESAEEQYF.

This clonotype was recorded a few times. V usage is TRBV4-1 and J usage is TRBJ2-1; TRBD1 aligns across 11 bases. The CDR3 is made up of 15 amino acids. The V gene end was trimmed by 3 bases and the J gene end by 7 bases; junction bases not matched to a gene: 5. The V gene's germline CDR1 is MGHRA and CDR2 YSYEKL. The CDR3, as DNA: TGCGCCAGCAGCCACACCGGACAGGGGGCGAATGAGCAGTTCTTC. Translation: CASSHTGQGANEQFF.

This clonotype was seen more than once but under ten times. This chain uses TRBV12-3 or TRBV12-4 with TRBJ1-3; 8 bases map to TRBD1. The J segment lost 2 bases and the V segment lost 7 bases, leaving 4 bases of the junction unmatched. The CDR3 extends over 14 amino acids. CDR3 DNA: TGTGCCAGCACCAGACAGGGGACTGGAAACACCATATATTTT. Residues: CASTRQGTGNTIYF.

Here the CDR3 DNA reads TGCGCCAGCAGCTTGTATACCGGGACCCTAAGGACCCAGTACTTC. Translated: CASSLYTGTLRTQYF. The chain is built from TRBV5-1 and TRBJ2-5; D might be TRBD1 or TRBD2, each matching 5 bases. The V end lost 1 base, the J end lost 7 bases, and 17 bases lay between the germline ends. CDR3 size: 15 residues. Germline V gives CDR1 SGHRS, CDR2 YFSETQ. The full variable domain, its missing parts supplied by reference TRBV5-1 and TRBJ2-5, is KAGVTQTPRYLIKTRGQQVTLSCSPISGHRSVSWYQQTPGQGLQFLFEYFSETQRNKGNFPGRFSGRQFSNSRSEMNVSTLELGDSALYLCASSLYTGTLRTQYFGPGTRLLVL.

The rearrangement joins TRBV5-1 to TRBJ2-7; a possible D gene is TRBD1 (5 bases). Trimming took off 2 bases at V and 3 bases at J, with 15 bases between the two ends. Germline CDR1 is SGHRS and CDR2 is YFSETQ. The CDR3 sequence is 15 residues long. CDR3 DNA: TGCGCCAGCAGCTTCCTAGACAGTACCTACTACGAGCAGTACTTC. Translated: CASSFLDSTYYEQYF.

V and J are TRBV5-1 and TRBJ1-6, with TRBD1 as a possible D gene (6 bases). CDR1 and CDR2 from the germline V gene are SGHRS and YFSETQ. This CDR3 is built from 16 residues. V lost 0 bases and J 5 bases, leaving 12 bases between the germline ends. CDR3 residues: CASSLVYRADNSPLHF. The CDR3 bases are TGCGCCAGCAGCTTGGTCTACAGGGCTGATAATTCACCCCTCCACTTT.

The chain uses TRBV13 and TRBJ2-4; the D gene is possibly TRBD1 (5 bases). Germline CDR1 PRHDT, CDR2 FYEKMQ (reference sequence). The V end lost 5 bases, the J end lost 8 bases, and 13 bases lay between the germline ends. This CDR3 has 13 residues. The DNA of the CDR3 is TGTGCCAGCAGCCGAACAGACAGCGACATTCAGTACTTC. This translates into CASSRTDSDIQYF.

The rearrangement joins TRBV11-1 to TRBJ2-5; no firm D call. The CDR3 totals 16 residues. The V gene's germline CDR1 is SGHAT and CDR2 FQDESV (reference sequence). V was cut by 5 bases and J by 2 bases, with 18 bases left in between. CDR3: CASSPFVGNPQETQYF. CDR3 nucleotides: TGTGCCAGCAGCCCCTTCGTGGGGAACCCACAAGAGACCCAGTACTTC. The full variable domain, with the rest looked up from reference TRBV11-1 and TRBJ2-5, is EAEVAQSPRYKITEKSQAVAFWCDPISGHATLYWYRQILGQGPELLVQFQDESVVDDSQLPKDRFSAERLKGVDSTLKIQPAELGDSAMYLCASSPFVGNPQETQYFGPGTRLLVL.

This clonotype was seen a handful of times. The V call is TRBV7-8, the J call TRBJ2-7; tentatively, D is TRBD1 (5 bases). The CDR3 covers 15 residues. The germline V and J ends were trimmed by 2 bases and 3 bases, with 14 bases remaining between them. Germline V CDR1 and CDR2: SGHVS, FQNEAQ. The CDR3: CASSLQGVPNYEQYF. For the CDR3, the DNA is TGTGCCAGCAGCTTACAGGGCGTTCCGAACTACGAGCAGTACTTC.

J is TRBJ1-5 and V is TRBV24-1; D unclear. This CDR3 comprises 18 residues. The V and J ends lost 2 bases and 2 bases respectively, with 18 bases between them. CDR1 and CDR2 (germline): KGHDR, SFDVKD. The CDR3 DNA reads as TGTGCCACCAGTGATTCAGGTTTATCGCGGCAGGGCAATCAGCCCCAGCATTTT. Translation: CATSDSGLSRQGNQPQHF.

This clonotype was seen at least ten times. This chain uses TRBV30 with TRBJ1-1; D call uncertain. Trimming removed 5 bases at V and 1 base at J, with 8 bases between. Germline V gene data show CDR1 as GTSNPN and CDR2 as SVGIG (reference sequence). This CDR3 contains 12 residues. CDR3 DNA: TGTGCCTGGGAGACGGGGAACACTGAAGCTTTCTTT. Its protein is CAWETGNTEAFF.

The chain couples TRBV7-2 to TRBJ1-5; no firm D call. The CDR3 spans 13 residues. V shed 2 bases and J shed 4 bases, with 6 bases lying between them. The V gene's germline CDR1 is SGHTA and CDR2 FQGNSA. CDR3 loop: CASSLLPNQPQHF. The CDR3 DNA sequence: TGTGCCAGCAGCTTACTACCTAATCAGCCCCAGCATTTT.

The chain is built from TRBV21-1 and TRBJ2-7; the table's D call TRBD1 went unverified against the DNA. TRBV21-1 is listed as a pseudogene. The CDR3 length is 13 residues. The CDR3 loop reads CASSAGTDYEQYV. CDR3 sequence (DNA): TGTGCCAGTAGCGCCGGGACGGACTACGAGCAGTACGTC.